A single sample is the source of the 11 T cell receptor beta chains below, sequenced in a study of cytomegalovirus exposure and HLA in healthy donors. This PCR relied on a set of 60 Vbeta primers and 13 Jbeta primers. Repertoires were generated with immunoSEQ multiplex PCR, while TCRdb's copy carries only in-frame clones and drops some. The sample shows 150,000 to 200,000 clones, roughly 78% of them seen only once. Sequences were obtained from PBMCs. These receptor sequences come from a woman between 35 and 50 years old in good health and CMV-seronegative.

The chain links TRBV5-6 to TRBJ2-7; 10 bases align to TRBD1. V gave up 4 bases and J gave up 6 bases; unmatched junction bases: 7. Germline V gene sequence: CDR1 SGHDT, CDR2 YYEEEE. The CDR3 has 14 amino acids. The CDR3 sequence is CASSRGTGVPEQYF. CDR3 in DNA: TGTGCCAGCAGCCGGGGGACAGGGGTCCCCGAGCAGTACTTC.

This sequence joins TRBV28 and TRBJ2-7; possible D gene TRBD2, 6 bases. Looked up from germline, CDR1 is MDHEN and CDR2 is SYDVKM. V was pared by 1 base and J by 2 bases, with 12 bases between. The CDR3 is 15 amino acids. CDR3 sequence: CASSLLFGGTYEQYF. CDR3 nucleotide sequence: TGTGCCAGCAGTTTATTATTCGGCGGGACCTACGAGCAGTACTTC.

The chain couples TRBV28 to TRBJ1-2; TRBD1 is a possible D gene (6 bases). Trimming pared 6 bases from V and 8 bases from J, leaving 10 bases between. This CDR3 contains 11 residues. Looked up from germline, CDR1 is MDHEN and CDR2 is SYDVKM. In nucleotides, the CDR3 is TGTGCCAGCAGAACAGGGCCCGGCTACACCTTC. Its translation is CASRTGPGYTF.

This clone showed up just once. V is TRBV14 and J is TRBJ1-4, with no clear D. There are 17 residues in the CDR3. Trimming stripped 0 bases from V and 3 bases from J, with 14 bases between. Looked up from germline, CDR1 is SGHDN and CDR2 is FVKESK. Here the CDR3 DNA reads TGTGCCAGCAGCCAAGATCTAGAGAGGGTGGCTAATGAAAAACTGTTTTTT. This translates into CASSQDLERVANEKLFF.

The CDR3 here is CASSSGTPNSPLHF. The CDR3 nucleotides read TGTGCCAGCAGTTCCGGGACACCCAATTCACCCCTCCACTTT. The chain employs TRBV5-6 and TRBJ1-6; D perhaps matches TRBD1 (6 bases). V was pared by 5 bases and J by 7 bases, with 13 bases between. This CDR3 has 14 amino acids. From germline, CDR1 is SGHDT and CDR2 YYEEEE.

This clone was detected a few times. The rearrangement joins TRBV6-5 to TRBJ1-4, with a tentative D call TRBD1 (5 bases). Trimming pared 0 bases from V and 10 bases from J, leaving 9 bases between. The CDR3 has 13 amino acids. Germline CDR1 and CDR2: MNHEY and SVGAGI. CDR3 sequence: CASSYSEGVKLFF. The CDR3 region has the DNA TGTGCCAGCAGTTACTCAGAAGGGGTAAAACTGTTTTTT.

Turning to this clone: Distinct nucleotide sequences in the sample also encode this CDR3. CDR3 region: CASRHRQGSYEQYF. In nucleotides, the CDR3 is TGTGCCAGCAGACACCGACAGGGCTCCTACGAGCAGTACTTC. The J gene is TRBJ2-7, the V gene TRBV6-6; 7 positions match TRBD1. Trimming cost V 6 bases and J 0 bases; bases outside gene matches: 5. The V gene's germline CDR1 is MNHNY and CDR2 SVGAGI (reference sequence). The CDR3 loop spans 14 amino acids.

The rearrangement joins TRBV28 to TRBJ1-1; D possibly corresponds to TRBD1 (5 bases). Germline CDR1 and CDR2: MDHEN and SYDVKM. The V end was cut by 3 bases, the J end by 10 bases, with 12 bases between. The CDR3 has 12 residues. CDR3 sequence reads: CASSLRQKRAFF. The CDR3 region has the DNA TGTGCCAGCAGTTTGAGACAGAAGCGAGCTTTCTTT.

The chain employs TRBV6-5 and TRBJ1-4; possibly TRBD1 for D (5 bases). V shed 6 bases and J shed 5 bases, with 10 bases lying between them. The germline CDR1 and CDR2 sequences are MNHEY and SVGAGI. This CDR3 is built from 13 residues. Here the CDR3 reads CASRRQQNEKLFF. CDR3 sequence (DNA): TGTGCCAGCAGACGACAGCAGAATGAAAAACTGTTTTTT.

Only one count was recorded for this clone. The chain links TRBV2 to TRBJ1-1, with a weak D call TRBD1 (5 bases). Per the germline V gene, CDR1 is SNHLY and CDR2 is FYNNEI. The V end was cut by 5 bases, the J end by 3 bases, with 16 bases between. This CDR3 comprises 15 residues. The CDR3 DNA sequence: TGTGCCAGCAGTAAAGAGGGGAGGTCGGACACTGAAGCTTTCTTT. This sequence encodes CASSKEGRSDTEAFF.

The chain combines TRBV27 with TRBJ2-2; the match to TRBD1 covers 7 bases. Germline CDR1 reads MNHEY; CDR2 reads SMNVEV (reference sequence). J was trimmed by 4 bases and V by 1 base; bases with no gene match: 3. The CDR3 extends over 15 amino acids. CDR3 DNA sequence: TGTGCCAGCAGTTTATTGGGACAGACCACCGGGGAGCTGTTTTTT. It translates to CASSLLGQTTGELFF.